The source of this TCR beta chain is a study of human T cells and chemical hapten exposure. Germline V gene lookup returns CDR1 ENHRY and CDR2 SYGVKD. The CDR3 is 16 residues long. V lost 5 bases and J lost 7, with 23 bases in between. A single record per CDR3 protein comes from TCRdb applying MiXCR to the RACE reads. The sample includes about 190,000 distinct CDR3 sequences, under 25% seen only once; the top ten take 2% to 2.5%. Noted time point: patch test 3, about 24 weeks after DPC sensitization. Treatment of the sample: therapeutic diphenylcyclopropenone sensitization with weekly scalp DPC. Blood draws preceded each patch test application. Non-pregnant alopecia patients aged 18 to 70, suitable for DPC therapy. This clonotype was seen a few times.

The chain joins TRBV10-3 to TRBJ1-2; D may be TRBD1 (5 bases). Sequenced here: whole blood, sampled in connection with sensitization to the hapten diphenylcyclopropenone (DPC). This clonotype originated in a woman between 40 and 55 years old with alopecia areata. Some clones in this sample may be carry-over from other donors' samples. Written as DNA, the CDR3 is TGTGCCATCAGTCCGCAAAAAGCTCTGGGGGAACTTGGCTACACCTTC. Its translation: CAISPQKALGELGYTF.